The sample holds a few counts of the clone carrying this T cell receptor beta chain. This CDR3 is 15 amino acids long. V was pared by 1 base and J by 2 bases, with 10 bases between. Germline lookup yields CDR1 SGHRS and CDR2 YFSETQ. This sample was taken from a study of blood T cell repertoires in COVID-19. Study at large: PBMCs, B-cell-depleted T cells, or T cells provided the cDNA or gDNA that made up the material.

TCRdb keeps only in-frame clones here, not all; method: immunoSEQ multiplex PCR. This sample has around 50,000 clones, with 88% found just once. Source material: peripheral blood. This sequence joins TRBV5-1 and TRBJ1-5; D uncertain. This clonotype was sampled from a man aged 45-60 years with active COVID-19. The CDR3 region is CASSLTGMGNQPQHF. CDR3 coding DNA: TGCGCCAGCAGCTTGACGGGTATGGGCAATCAGCCCCAGCATTTT.